This TCR beta chain originates from a study of shared clonotypes between healthy human individuals. Findings of the study overall: Non-shared clonotypes had lower generation probabilities than those shared by all four donors.

Sequencing used immunoSEQ multiplex PCR; TCRdb keeps in-frame clones, though not all of them. The table lists around 700,000 clones, 74% of them singletons, with over 1.5% in the top ten. In its sample, this clone was seen a few times. The antigen is unknown. Participating donors were healthy, HIV-negative adults free of recent acute infections or vaccinations. The CDR3 covers 14 residues. The V end was cut by 6 bases, the J end by 0 bases, with 12 bases between. Germline V gene lookup returns CDR1 SQVTM and CDR2 ANQGSEA. The V and J genes are TRBV29-1 and TRBJ1-3; D uncertain. This TCR was sampled from a woman aged 25 to 39 in good health. Sequencing used memory CD4+ T cells sorted from blood. Subset described: CD45RA-negative fraction. This CDR3 reads CSVAPNDSGNTIYF. In nucleotides, the CDR3 is TGCAGCGTGGCGCCAAACGACTCTGGAAACACCATATATTTT.